This T cell receptor (beta chain) was observed in a study of blood T cell repertoires in COVID-19. The authors' processing: Counts of nucleated cells, estimated from reference gene primer amplification, were obtained. Using immunoSEQ multiplex PCR, the repertoire was profiled, and TCRdb retains in-frame clones only, with some absent. V and J calls and clone size are given by that table; D and trimming were obtained from the DNA. The table lists about 470,000 clones, about nine tenths of them singletons. V lost 7 bases to trimming and J lost 5 bases; unmatched junction nucleotides: 12. The CDR3 has 15 amino acids. From germline, CDR1 is LGHDT and CDR2 YNNKEL (reference sequence). Cohort placement rested on clinical history that participants reported themselves. Either two negative PCRs, clearance, or symptom resolution qualified Cohort 3 donors as recovered.

The source material was PBMCs or T cells enriched from blood (not recorded which). The chain is built from TRBV3-1 (or the pseudogene TRBV3-2) and TRBJ2-5; TRBD2 agrees at 8 bases. The sequence derives from a woman younger than 30 who had recovered from COVID-19. The CDR3 DNA reads TGTGCCAGCACCTCCCCGGGGGGGCCGAGGGAGACCCAGTACTTC. It yields the protein CASTSPGGPRETQYF.